The T cell receptor beta chain described here comes from a study of shared clonotypes between healthy human individuals. The CDR3 is 14 amino acids. The V end was cut by 7 bases, the J end by 4 bases, with 18 bases between. CDR1 SQVTM and CDR2 ANQGSEA come from the germline V gene. Worth noting for this clone: Its antigen is undetermined.

The naive CD8 subset, CD45RO-negative cells positively selected for CCR7, excluded terminally differentiated effector memory CD45RA+ cells. Study-wide results and limits: Larger estimated richness was generally seen in naive subsets than in memory subsets.

Only in-frame clones appear in the TCRdb table, and some are missing; sequencing was by immunoSEQ multiplex PCR. The sample contains roughly 810,000 clones, approximately 97% of which appear only once. The chain combines TRBV29-1 with TRBJ2-3; possible D gene TRBD2, 6 bases. Sequenced sample: naive CD8+ T cells sorted from blood. This TCR came from a man aged 25 to 45 in good health. The CDR3 nucleotides read TGCAGCGACCGGGGGACTTACGGGGCAGATACGCAGTATTTT. The encoded protein is CSDRGTYGADTQYF.